The clone carrying this TCR beta chain was seen a handful of times. Germline trimming cut 4 bases from V and 7 bases from J; bases unmatched to any gene: 4. The CDR3 runs 13 residues. Germline V gives CDR1 SGHDT, CDR2 YYEEEE. TCRdb fed the RT-PCR reads into MiXCR, producing one record per CDR3 protein. The sample holds approximately 720,000 distinct CDR3 sequences, around 14% seen once. The origin of this receptor is a female donor in good health, serving as a healthy control. Material for sequencing was memory CD4+ T cells from blood. This chain uses TRBV5-6 with TRBJ2-3; TRBD1 matches 9 bases. The DNA for the CDR3 is TGTGCCAGCAGCCGGGACAGGGATAATACGCAGTATTTT. This translates into CASSRDRDNTQYF.